The 21 T cell receptor beta chains below come from one sample, sequenced in a study of T cell responses to AZD1222 COVID-19 vaccine. Repertoires were generated with immunoSEQ multiplex PCR, while TCRdb's copy carries only in-frame clones and drops some. The sample includes over 150,000 clones, about 85% seen only once; the top ten take roughly 2.9%. This specimen was peripheral blood, taken on day 0 of AZD1222 vaccination. These TCRs come from an adult in good health.

V gene TRBV2 combines with J gene TRBJ2-6; D may match TRBD1 or TRBD2 (5 bases each). Germline-derived CDR1 and CDR2 are SNHLY and FYNNEI. The CDR3 has 17 residues. V shed 4 bases and J shed 0 bases, with 13 bases lying between them. For the CDR3, the DNA is TGTGCCAGCAGTGGGGGACGGAAGAGCTCTGGGGCCAACGTCCTGACTTTC. Amino acids: CASSGGRKSSGANVLTF.

The chain joins TRBV16 to TRBJ1-2; TRBD1 aligns across 7 bases. Germline CDR1 reads KGHSY; CDR2 reads FQNENV. J was trimmed by 4 bases and V by 2 bases; bases with no gene match: 10. The CDR3 spans 16 residues. CDR3 coding DNA: TGTGCCAGCAGCCAAGCCTCCAGGGGGGACCCCTATGGCTACACCTTC. This codes for CASSQASRGDPYGYTF.

The rearrangement links TRBV19 to TRBJ1-3; maybe TRBD1 (6 bases). The CDR3 extends over 14 amino acids. Trimming shortened V by 9 bases and J by 0 bases, and 12 bases separated the two germline ends. Germline CDR1 reads LNHDA; CDR2 reads SQIVND (reference sequence). The CDR3 DNA follows: TGTGCCAGCTGCACAGGGAACTCTGGAAACACCATATATTTT. It translates to CASCTGNSGNTIYF.

This clone was observed many times. This sequence joins TRBV5-1 and TRBJ2-2; no firm D call. Germline V gene sequence: CDR1 SGHRS, CDR2 YFSETQ. The CDR3 has 15 residues. The germline V and J ends were trimmed by 0 bases and 1 base, with 7 bases remaining between them. The CDR3 region has the DNA TGCGCCAGCAGCTTGGAATGGGGGAACACCGGGGAGCTGTTTTTT. Its protein product is CASSLEWGNTGELFF.

This clone was recorded once. The chain is built from TRBV24-1 and TRBJ2-1, with 7 positions matching TRBD1. The CDR3 totals 16 residues. Unmatched junction bases numbered 12, after V lost 4 bases and J lost 7 bases. The germline gives CDR1 KGHDR, CDR2 SFDVKD. The CDR3 protein is CATSDSSGQRLNEQFF. In nucleotides, the CDR3 is TGTGCCACCAGTGACTCCTCGGGACAGAGACTGAATGAGCAGTTCTTC.

The CDR3 DNA reads as TGTGCCAGCAGCCATGAGTGGAGCAATCAGCCCCAGCATTTT. It is translated as CASSHEWSNQPQHF. This sequence joins TRBV6-5 and TRBJ1-5; D is unresolved. Trimming pared 6 bases from V and 1 base from J, leaving 10 bases between. Germline V gene data show CDR1 as MNHEY and CDR2 as SVGAGI. This CDR3 spans 14 amino acids.

This clone came up once. This sequence joins TRBV9 and TRBJ2-7, with 7 bases that match TRBD1. CDR3 length: 14 residues. Germline V gene data show CDR1 as SGDLS and CDR2 as YYNGEE. After removal of 4 bases from V and 7 bases from J, the junction contained 11 bases not matched to a gene. The chain's CDR3 is CASSPRDSRMEQYF. CDR3 coding DNA: TGTGCCAGCAGCCCAAGGGACAGCCGTATGGAGCAGTACTTC.

The V gene is TRBV5-1, the J gene TRBJ1-1, with a weak D call TRBD1 (6 bases). The CDR3 runs to 14 residues. Germline V gene data show CDR1 as SGHRS and CDR2 as YFSETQ. Trimming removed 4 bases at V and 7 bases at J, with 17 bases between. The CDR3 DNA is TGCGCCAGCAGCACGGGACAAGAACATAGTGAAGCTTTCTTT. It is translated as CASSTGQEHSEAFF. Looking up the rest from reference TRBV5-1 and TRBJ1-1 gives the full variable domain: KAGVTQTPRYLIKTRGQQVTLSCSPISGHRSVSWYQQTPGQGLQFLFEYFSETQRNKGNFPGRFSGRQFSNSRSEMNVSTLELGDSALYLCASSTGQEHSEAFFGQGTRLTVV.

This sequence joins TRBV9 and TRBJ1-5, with D hard to call. The CDR3 spans 13 residues. V was clipped by 3 bases and J by 7 bases, with 11 bases between them. Germline V gives CDR1 SGDLS, CDR2 YYNGEE. DNA for the CDR3: TGTGCCAGCAGCGCCGCCCTTGGGCAGCCCCAGCATTTT. It is translated as CASSAALGQPQHF.

This chain joins TRBV9 and TRBJ1-2; no clear D gene. The CDR3 extends over 14 amino acids. Trimming cost V 4 bases and J 8 bases, with 18 bases left between them. Germline V lookup: CDR1 SGDLS, CDR2 YYNGEE. The CDR3 here is CASSPLPESGGYTF. As DNA, the CDR3 is TGTGCCAGCAGCCCCCTCCCGGAATCGGGCGGCTACACCTTC.

This clone was seen a single time. This sequence joins TRBV28 and TRBJ1-5, with D possibly matching TRBD1 (6 bases). Germline V gene data show CDR1 as MDHEN and CDR2 as SYDVKM. This CDR3 spans 15 amino acids. Trimming stripped 3 bases from V and 4 bases from J, with 13 bases between. The CDR3 is CASSLRGTLNQPQHF. As DNA, the CDR3 is TGTGCCAGCAGTTTGAGGGGGACACTAAATCAGCCCCAGCATTTT.

The chain carries TRBV21-1 and TRBJ1-2. TRBV21-1 is tagged as a pseudogene. The CDR3 contains 13 residues. CDR3 region: CASSKYRVYGYTF. Written as DNA, the CDR3 is TGTGCCAGCAGCAAATATAGGGTGTATGGCTACACCTTC.

A remark on this clone: Other DNA sequences within the sample encode an identical CDR3. This chain connects TRBV5-1 to TRBJ1-5; TRBD1 matches at 7 bases. Germline-derived CDR1 and CDR2 are SGHRS and YFSETQ. With 2 bases clipped from V and 4 bases from J, the junction kept 6 bases outside the gene matches. The CDR3 extends over 15 amino acids. The CDR3 DNA follows: TGCGCCAGCAGCTTAGGGACAGAAAGAAATCAGCCCCAGCATTTT. Translated, it gives CASSLGTERNQPQHF.

The V gene is TRBV5-1, the J gene TRBJ2-7; 9 nucleotides match TRBD1. The CDR3 length is 14 residues. V dropped 10 bases and J dropped 5; count of bases not matched to a gene: 13. CDR1 and CDR2 (germline): SGHRS, YFSETQ. CDR3: CAVPWGQGGDEQYF. The CDR3 DNA follows: TGCGCCGTTCCTTGGGGACAGGGAGGCGACGAGCAGTACTTC.

The chain is built from TRBV5-5 and TRBJ2-3; 10 bases are shared with TRBD2. Looked up from germline, CDR1 is SGHKS and CDR2 is YYEKEE (reference sequence). This CDR3 contains 16 residues. V was pared by 1 base and J by 5 bases, with 7 bases of the junction left unmatched. The CDR3 DNA reads as TGTGCCAGCAGCTTGTGGGCTAGCGGGGGAGGAGATACGCAGTATTTT. Its translation is CASSLWASGGGDTQYF.

This sequence joins TRBV7-2 and TRBJ2-5; D is possibly TRBD1 or TRBD2 (6 bases each). From germline, CDR1 is SGHTA and CDR2 FQGNSA. The CDR3 length is 14 residues. Trimming stripped 2 bases from V and 5 bases from J, with 12 bases between. For the CDR3, the DNA is TGTGCCAGCAGCTTAAATCAAGGGGGGGAGACCCAGTACTTC. Translated: CASSLNQGGETQYF.

V and J are TRBV3-1 (or the pseudogene TRBV3-2) and TRBJ2-7, with a weak D call TRBD2 (6 bases). Germline V gives CDR1 LGHDT, CDR2 YNNKEL (reference sequence). The CDR3 totals 14 residues. V lost 4 bases to trimming and J lost 4 bases, with 14 bases between them. The CDR3 bases are TGTGCCAGCAGCCTGGGTGGAGGGGATTACGAGCAGTACTTC. Residues: CASSLGGGDYEQYF.

The gene calls are TRBV3-1 (or the pseudogene TRBV3-2) and TRBJ1-4; 10 bases map to TRBD1. V shed 4 bases, J shed 9 bases, and the junction held 5 bases outside the gene matches. The CDR3 extends over 14 amino acids. Looked up from germline, CDR1 is LGHDT and CDR2 is YNNKEL (reference sequence). The CDR3 DNA is TGTGCCAGCAGCCCCGGGACAGGGGATAAAAAACTGTTTTTT. This codes for CASSPGTGDKKLFF.

This clone was observed a single time. The rearrangement uses TRBV3-1 (or the pseudogene TRBV3-2) and TRBJ2-1; D remains unclear. Germline CDR1 and CDR2: LGHDT and YNNKEL (reference sequence). V was trimmed by 0 bases and J by 5 bases, leaving 11 bases between them. CDR3 size: 15 residues. CDR3 DNA: TGTGCCAGCAGCCAAGAGACTCTGCGGAACAATGAGCAGTTCTTC. Protein: CASSQETLRNNEQFF.

The J gene is TRBJ1-1, the V gene TRBV13, with a weak D call TRBD1 (5 bases). This CDR3 comprises 14 residues. CDR1 is PRHDT, CDR2 FYEKMQ, per germline (reference sequence). With 0 bases removed from V and 5 bases from J, the gap between germline ends came to 10 bases. The CDR3 DNA sequence: TGTGCCAGCAGCTTAGGCCGGGGGGGGACTGAAGCTTTCTTT. Translated: CASSLGRGGTEAFF.

Concerning this clone itself: In the same sample, other DNA sequences code for this CDR3. The genes are TRBV2 and TRBJ1-1; D remains ambiguous. Germline CDR1 and CDR2: SNHLY and FYNNEI. CDR3 length equals 13 residues. The V gene lost 2 bases and the J gene lost 1 base, with 5 bases spanning the gap. This CDR3 is CASSELENTEAFF. In DNA, the CDR3 is TGTGCCAGCAGTGAACTGGAGAACACTGAAGCTTTCTTT.